This T cell receptor beta chain was captured in a study of T cells expressing NK-cell markers. Turning to the study itself: Cells sorted as CD3+CD56+NKG2C+, CD3+CD56+NKG2C- and CD3+CD56-NKG2C+ T cells supplied the TCR beta repertoires. HCMV seropositivity characterized most of the eight sequenced donors, and seronegativity one. Study-level points and caveats: NKG2C+ dominant clonotypes from a handful of donors made up about 1.0-8% of CD8+ T cells.

On this clonotype itself: The antigen is unknown.

Production of TCR beta cDNA relied on 5'RACE template switching with UMIs. No DNA is given; TCRdb re-called the 5' RACE reads and lists each CDR3 protein once. The table lists over 350,000 distinct CDR3 sequences. The germline V gene encodes CDR1 KGHDR and CDR2 SFDVKD. The CDR3 has 14 residues. Material for sequencing was blood T cells: a sorted CD56 or NKG2C T cell subset, CD4+ or CD8+ T cells, or bulk PBMC T cells (not recorded which). The chain couples TRBV24-1 to TRBJ2-3; the TCRdb D gene call, TRBD2, has no DNA to confirm it. The source of this sequence is a woman in her forties or fifties in good health. The CDR3 spells CAASSSGRRGTQYF.